This T cell receptor beta chain is drawn from a study of neoadjuvant nivolumab and ipilimumab in lung cancer. About the research overall: Nivolumab 3 mg/kg was given days 1, 15 and 29, plus ipilimumab 1 mg/kg day 1 in combination.

Profiled with immunoSEQ multiplex PCR; TCRdb holds only in-frame clones, not every one. The data hold under 3,500 clones, with 80% to 90% observed a single time. The study, taken as a whole, reports: Only two of four nivolumab-treated tumors gained richness and clonality by surgery. TCR richness and clonality were higher in tumors than adjacent uninvolved lung.

About this clone itself: The antigen is undetermined.

This CDR3 spans 14 amino acids. Germline-derived CDR1 and CDR2 are SNHLY and FYNNEI. V lost 5 bases to trimming and J lost 4 bases; unmatched junction nucleotides: 6. The clonotype comes from an adult with non-small cell lung cancer. V usage is TRBV2 and J usage is TRBJ2-3; 7 bases align to TRBD1. The source material was tumor tissue, sampled after neoadjuvant nivolumab, alone or with ipilimumab, at or shortly before surgery. In nucleotides, the CDR3 is TGTGCCAGCAGTTTTGACAGGGTTTCAGATACGCAGTATTTT. This gives the protein CASSFDRVSDTQYF. Supplemented by reference TRBV2 and TRBJ2-3, the full variable domain reads EPEVTQTPSHQVTQMGQEVILRCVPISNHLYFYWYRQILGQKVEFLVSFYNNEISEKSEIFDDQFSVERPDGSNFTLKIRSTKLEDSAMYFCASSFDRVSDTQYFGPGTRLTVL.